Described below is a single T cell receptor beta chain sequence and its context. This entry is derived from a study of blood T cell repertoires in COVID-19. Whole-study context: Acute and convalescent COVID-19 samples came from the United States, Italy and Spain. In each case, the material was cDNA or gDNA derived from T cells, B-cell-depleted T cells, or PBMCs.

Germline assignment: CDR1 MNHEY and CDR2 SVGAGI. Deletions cut 10 bases from V and 2 bases from J, with 14 bases between. The CDR3 totals 13 residues. Original handling: Researchers report that nucleated cell counts were estimated from reference gene primer amplification. TCRdb's table, derived via immunoSEQ multiplex PCR, lists solely in-frame clones and lacks some. V, J and clone size derive from that table, while D and trimming were established from the DNA sequence. The sample records some 250,000 clones, about 70% being singletons. The chain carries TRBV6-5 and TRBJ2-5; TRBD2 is a possible D gene (5 bases). This clonotype originated in an elderly woman with acute or convalescent COVID-19. The sample consisted of peripheral blood. DNA for the CDR3: TGTGCCACCCGTCCGGGAATGCAAGAGACCCAGTACTTC. Translation gives CATRPGMQETQYF.